These 18 T cell receptor beta chains share one sample of origin, sequenced in a study of cytomegalovirus exposure and HLA in healthy donors (dated by TCRdb to 2016 to 2017). Preparation of the library involved the immunoSEQ multiplex PCR assay. TCRdb took this table from immuneACCESS and kept in-frame rearrangements with V and J called. Such tables lack part of the clones; where checked against another copy, unresolved V genes explain under half of the gap, and the rest is unexplained. Within this sample are roughly 130,000 clones, with roughly 90% of them counted one time only. The ten largest clones capture approximately 3% of the sample. Sequencing input: PBMCs. The receptor set was obtained from a man between 18 and 29 years old in good health and CMV-seronegative.

The gene calls are TRBV19 and TRBJ2-2, with D unresolved. The V end lost 3 bases, the J end lost 4 bases, and 9 bases lay between the germline ends. The CDR3 loop spans 14 amino acids. The V gene's germline CDR1 is LNHDA and CDR2 SQIVND (reference sequence). This chain's CDR3 is CASSMLEVTGELFF. CDR3 coding DNA: TGTGCCAGTAGTATGCTTGAGGTCACCGGGGAGCTGTTTTTT.

This chain links TRBV2 with TRBJ2-3; 13 nucleotides match TRBD2. Germline CDR1 reads SNHLY; CDR2 reads FYNNEI. The V segment lost 6 bases and the J segment 0 bases; nucleotides outside the gene matches: 12. The CDR3 has 19 amino acids. The DNA of the CDR3 is TGTGCCAGCAGGAGGGGGGTCGGGACTAGCGGGACAAGCACAGATACGCAGTATTTT. This sequence encodes CASRRGVGTSGTSTDTQYF.

The chain uses TRBV6-4 and TRBJ2-3, with D unclear. The CDR3 is made up of 13 amino acids. V gave up 5 bases and J gave up 6 bases, with 12 bases separating them. CDR1 and CDR2 (germline): MRHNA, SNTAGT. CDR3 nucleotide sequence: TGTGCCAGCAGTCTCAGTCCGGAGGATACGCAGTATTTT. Translating gives CASSLSPEDTQYF.

The gene calls are TRBV7-9 and TRBJ2-5, with D hard to call. The CDR3 runs to 12 residues. Trimming cost V 5 bases and J 5 bases, with 9 bases left between them. Looked up from germline, CDR1 is SEHNR and CDR2 is FQNEAQ (reference sequence). The CDR3 region is CASSRVSETQYF. The CDR3, as DNA: TGTGCCAGCAGCCGAGTGAGCGAGACCCAGTACTTC.

This clone occurred once. The genes are TRBV12-2 and TRBJ1-1; the listed D gene, TRBD1, was not tested against the DNA. TRBV12-2 is a documented pseudogene. This CDR3 comprises 16 residues. CDR3 protein: CASRLECHSGVTEAFF. The CDR3 region has the DNA TGTGCAAGTCGCTTAGAATGTCATTCAGGGGTCACTGAAGCTTTCTTT.

The V gene is TRBV6-5, the J gene TRBJ2-3; unclear D gene. The V gene lost 4 bases and the J gene lost 4 bases, with 6 bases spanning the gap. The CDR3 has 12 amino acids. Germline-derived CDR1 and CDR2 are MNHEY and SVGAGI. CDR3 sequence reads: CASSSAADTQYF. DNA of the CDR3: TGTGCCAGCAGTTCGGCGGCAGATACGCAGTATTTT.

The chain couples TRBV7-2 to TRBJ2-7; the match to TRBD2 covers 9 bases. Germline values: CDR1 SGHTA, CDR2 FQGNSA. This CDR3 spans 15 amino acids. J lost 3 bases, V lost 3 bases, and 6 bases had no gene match. The DNA of the CDR3 is TGTGCCAGCAGCTTTTTAGCGGGGGCAAACTACGAGCAGTACTTC. The encoded protein is CASSFLAGANYEQYF.

This rearrangement joins TRBV4-1 to TRBJ1-4, with TRBD1 as a possible D gene (5 bases). The CDR3 spans 15 residues. The V gene lost 0 bases and the J gene lost 4 bases, with 9 bases spanning the gap. Germline CDR1 is MGHRA and CDR2 is YSYEKL. The CDR3 loop is CASSQDSGLNEKLFF. CDR3 DNA sequence: TGCGCCAGCAGCCAAGATTCAGGGCTTAATGAAAAACTGTTTTTT.

The chain uses TRBV4-3 and TRBJ2-7; 7 bases fit TRBD2. V was clipped by 2 bases and J by 5 bases; unmatched bases: 6. Germline CDR1 LGHNA, CDR2 YSLEER. CDR3 length: 14 amino acids. CDR3: CASSQTRTSHEQYF. In nucleotides, the CDR3 is TGCGCCAGCAGCCAAACAAGGACTAGTCACGAGCAGTACTTC.

V gene TRBV28 combines with J gene TRBJ2-7, with D perhaps TRBD2 (5 bases). The CDR3 runs to 16 residues. The V end lost 7 bases, the J end lost 0 bases, and 19 bases lay between the germline ends. CDR1 is MDHEN, CDR2 SYDVKM, per germline. This chain's CDR3 is CASTIGGRLFSYEQYF. The CDR3 nucleotides are TGTGCCAGCACCATCGGAGGACGTCTATTCTCCTACGAGCAGTACTTC.

This clone has just one count. The identical CDR3 is also encoded by other nucleotide sequences in the sample. The chain employs TRBV6-5 and TRBJ1-5; no firm D call. The germline CDR1 and CDR2 sequences are MNHEY and SVGAGI. V lost 0 bases, J lost 2 bases, and 5 bases lay in between. This CDR3 has 14 residues. The DNA for the CDR3 is TGTGCCAGCAGTTACTCCGGGGGCAATCAGCCCCAGCATTTT. Translation gives CASSYSGGNQPQHF.

The chain recombines TRBV5-1 with TRBJ2-7; unclear D gene. Trimming removed 4 bases at V and 0 bases at J, with 17 bases between. The CDR3 has 16 residues. The V gene's germline CDR1 is SGHRS and CDR2 YFSETQ. As DNA, the CDR3 is TGCGCCAGCAGCCTAAAACCGACATATACCTCCTACGAGCAGTACTTC. Translated, it gives CASSLKPTYTSYEQYF.

This chain uses TRBV19 with TRBJ2-7; TRBD1 might be the D (7 bases). The CDR3 is made up of 12 amino acids. V gave up 4 bases and J gave up 6 bases, with 10 bases separating them. CDR1 is LNHDA, CDR2 SQIVND, per germline (reference sequence). The CDR3 loop is CASSNRGGEQYF. The CDR3 region has the DNA TGTGCCAGTAGTAACAGGGGAGGCGAGCAGTACTTC.

CDR3 coding DNA: TGTGCCAGCAGACCTGACGGGAGCAATCAGCCCCAGCATTTT. Protein product: CASRPDGSNQPQHF. The chain employs TRBV7-9 and TRBJ1-5; no reliable D call. Germline V lookup: CDR1 SEHNR, CDR2 FQNEAQ (reference sequence). The CDR3 is 14 amino acids. V was trimmed by 6 bases and J by 1 base, leaving 10 bases between them.

The chain combines TRBV15 with TRBJ1-1; D is uncertain. Germline lookup yields CDR1 LNHNV and CDR2 YYDKDF (reference sequence). CDR3 length: 14 amino acids. V lost 1 base, J lost 1 base, and 7 bases lay in between. CDR3 sequence: CATSRVGRNTEAFF. CDR3 coding DNA: TGTGCCACCAGCAGAGTTGGGAGGAACACTGAAGCTTTCTTT.

The rearrangement joins TRBV12-5 to TRBJ2-3; 10 bases match TRBD1. The trim removed 6 bases at V and 4 bases at J, leaving 7 bases unmatched. CDR1 LGHNT and CDR2 FRNRAP come from the germline V gene. This CDR3 is built from 15 residues. The CDR3 region is CASGLGQGDSDTQYF. In DNA, the CDR3 is TGTGCTAGTGGCCTCGGACAGGGGGACTCAGATACGCAGTATTTT.

The chain combines TRBV6-1 with TRBJ1-2; TRBD1 matches 8 bases. The CDR3 has 16 amino acids. V lost 7 bases, J lost 8 bases, and 18 bases stayed unmatched. Germline-derived CDR1 and CDR2 are MNHNS and SASEGT. Written as DNA, the CDR3 is TGTGCCAGCAATGAGGGGACAGGAGCAATCTTAAGAGGCTACACCTTC. As protein: CASNEGTGAILRGYTF.

V usage is TRBV18 and J usage is TRBJ1-6; TRBD1 agrees at 7 bases. J was trimmed by 7 bases and V by 3 bases; bases with no gene match: 6. CDR3 length equals 15 residues. CDR1 is KGHSH, CDR2 LQKENI, per germline. The CDR3: CASSPGAGGNSPLHF. Here the CDR3 DNA reads TGTGCCAGCTCACCGGGCGCAGGGGGAAATTCACCCCTCCACTTT. The full variable domain, rest sourced from reference TRBV18 and TRBJ1-6, is NAGVMQNPRHLVRRRGQEARLRCSPMKGHSHVYWYRQLPEEGLKFMVYLQKENIIDESGMPKERFSAEFPKEGPSILRIQQVVRGDSAAYFCASSPGAGGNSPLHFGNGTRLTVT.